These 22 T cell receptor beta chains were all obtained from the same sample, sequenced in a study of T cell responses to AZD1222 COVID-19 vaccine. The repertoire was sequenced with immunoSEQ multiplex PCR; TCRdb's copy has only in-frame clones and lacks some. The table includes 150,000 to 180,000 clones, less than 90% detected once. The specimen was peripheral blood, collected on day 0 of AZD1222 vaccination. The source of these receptors is an adult in good health.

V and J are TRBV10-3 and TRBJ2-2; D is tentatively TRBD1 or TRBD2 (5 bases each). This CDR3 spans 15 amino acids. Trimming removed 2 bases at V and 1 base at J, with 8 bases between. Per the germline V gene, CDR1 is ENHRY and CDR2 is SYGVKD. CDR3 DNA sequence: TGTGCCATCAGTGAGAGGGACGGGAACACCGGGGAGCTGTTTTTT. Its protein is CAISERDGNTGELFF.

The chain uses TRBV20-1 and TRBJ2-6; D is unclear. The V and J ends lost 3 bases and 2 bases respectively, with 5 bases between them. CDR1 and CDR2 from the germline V gene are DFQATT and SNEGSKA (reference sequence). This CDR3 contains 13 residues. CDR3 nucleotide sequence: TGCAGTGCTAGTTTCCCTGGGGCCAACGTCCTGACTTTC. Translated, it gives CSASFPGANVLTF.

CDR3 protein: CASSLEVGANEQYF. The CDR3 nucleotides are TGTGCCAGCAGCTTAGAGGTGGGGGCGAACGAGCAGTACTTC. The chain links TRBV11-2 to TRBJ2-7; possible D gene TRBD1, 6 bases. Germline CDR1 is SGHAT and CDR2 is FQNNGV. V lost 0 bases and J lost 5, with 11 bases in between. CDR3 size: 14 residues.

The chain employs TRBV5-4 and TRBJ1-2; 7 nucleotides agree with TRBD1. Germline lookup yields CDR1 SGHNT and CDR2 YYREEE (reference sequence). Trimming at V came to 6 bases and at J to 0 bases, leaving 5 bases not matched to a gene. The CDR3 contains 14 residues. CDR3 loop: CASNRDRSNYGYTF. The CDR3 region has the DNA TGTGCCAGCAATAGGGACAGATCTAACTATGGCTACACCTTC. Complete variable domain (other parts from reference TRBV5-4 and TRBJ1-2): ETGVTQSPTHLIKTRGQQVTLRCSSQSGHNTVSWYQQALGQGPQFIFQYYREEENGRGNFPPRFSGLQFPNYSSELNVNALELDDSALYLCASNRDRSNYGYTFGSGTRLTVV.

This clone was seen a handful of times. The V gene is TRBV5-4, the J gene TRBJ2-1; possibly TRBD2 for D (6 bases). This CDR3 is 14 amino acids long. The germline V gene encodes CDR1 SGHNT and CDR2 YYREEE (reference sequence). V gave up 3 bases and J gave up 10 bases, with 17 bases separating them. The CDR3 DNA reads as TGTGCCAGCAGCTCGATAATCTGGACTACCGAGCAGTTCTTC. It specifies CASSSIIWTTEQFF.

The chain has TRBV2 and TRBJ2-2, with 8 positions matching TRBD1. V shed 7 bases, J shed 6 bases, and the junction held 7 bases outside the gene matches. The CDR3 runs 14 residues. Per the germline V gene, CDR1 is SNHLY and CDR2 is FYNNEI. CDR3 sequence: CASTRGLSAGELFF. The CDR3 DNA reads as TGTGCCAGCACCAGGGGGCTAAGCGCCGGGGAGCTGTTTTTT.

This chain connects TRBV9 to TRBJ1-1; 10 positions match TRBD1. The CDR3 contains 18 residues. The trim removed 3 bases at V and 2 bases at J, leaving 13 bases unmatched. Looked up from germline, CDR1 is SGDLS and CDR2 is YYNGEE. CDR3 amino acids: CASSARLPGQGQNTEAFF. CDR3 DNA: TGTGCCAGCAGCGCCCGTTTGCCGGGACAGGGGCAAAACACTGAAGCTTTCTTT.

This rearrangement joins TRBV9 to TRBJ2-7; TRBD2 matches 7 bases. Germline assignment: CDR1 SGDLS and CDR2 YYNGEE. This CDR3 has 16 residues. J was trimmed by 3 bases and V by 0 bases; bases with no gene match: 9. The CDR3 sequence is CASSVGFGGGIYEQYF. CDR3 coding DNA: TGTGCCAGCAGCGTAGGGTTCGGCGGGGGAATCTACGAGCAGTACTTC. The whole variable domain, remainder taken from reference TRBV9 and TRBJ2-7, is DSGVTQTPKHLITATGQRVTLRCSPRSGDLSVYWYQQSLDQGLQFLIQYYNGEERAKGNILERFSAQQFPDLHSELNLSSLELGDSALYFCASSVGFGGGIYEQYFGPGTRLTVT.

The chain links TRBV25-1 to TRBJ2-7, with 11 bases matching TRBD1. V was pared by 1 base and J by 3 bases, with 2 bases of the junction left unmatched. Per the germline V gene, CDR1 is MGHDK and CDR2 is SYGVNS. This CDR3 spans 15 amino acids. The CDR3 DNA reads TGTGCCAGCAGTGAATGGGGACAGGGGGTCTACGAGCAGTACTTC. Its translation: CASSEWGQGVYEQYF.

The chain couples TRBV28 to TRBJ2-3, with 9 bases lining up with TRBD1. CDR1 MDHEN and CDR2 SYDVKM come from the germline V gene. The CDR3 extends over 16 amino acids. V lost 3 bases to trimming and J lost 1 base; unmatched junction nucleotides: 5. The CDR3 spells CASSFGTGYGTDTQYF. Written as DNA, the CDR3 is TGTGCCAGCAGTTTCGGGACAGGGTACGGCACAGATACGCAGTATTTT.

This clone was seen more than once but under ten times. V usage is TRBV7-9 and J usage is TRBJ1-2, with D unresolved. The CDR3 is made up of 14 amino acids. Germline CDR1 and CDR2: SEHNR and FQNEAQ (reference sequence). Trimming removed 1 base at V and 4 bases at J, with 10 bases between. CDR3 protein: CASSLVGSTYGYTF. The CDR3 coding sequence is TGTGCCAGCAGCTTAGTCGGCAGTACCTATGGCTACACCTTC.

This clone was recorded once. The chain recombines TRBV19 with TRBJ1-1; tentatively, D is TRBD1 (5 bases). CDR1 is LNHDA and CDR2 is SQIVND in the germline V gene (reference sequence). CDR3 length: 15 amino acids. Trimming took 7 bases from V and 2 from J, leaving 17 bases between them. The CDR3 coding sequence is TGTGCCAGTACCCCCCCCGACAGATATAACACTGAAGCTTTCTTT. Its protein product is CASTPPDRYNTEAFF. The variable domain in full, completed from reference TRBV19 and TRBJ1-1, reads DGGITQSPKYLFRKEGQNVTLSCEQNLNHDAMYWYRQDPGQGLRLIYYSQIVNDFQKGDIAEGYSVSREKKESFPLTVTSAQKNPTAFYLCASTPPDRYNTEAFFGQGTRLTVV.

The CDR3 sequence is CASSPRTGFHQPQHF. Written as DNA, the CDR3 is TGTGCCAGTAGTCCCCGGACAGGGTTTCACCAGCCCCAGCATTTT. The V and J genes are TRBV19 and TRBJ1-5; TRBD1 aligns across 8 bases. CDR1 LNHDA and CDR2 SQIVND come from the germline V gene (reference sequence). The junction had 10 bases not matched to a gene; V was cut back by 5 bases and J by 7 bases. The CDR3 has 15 residues.

The chain is built from TRBV19 and TRBJ2-3; TRBD2 aligns across 10 bases. Germline V gives CDR1 LNHDA, CDR2 SQIVND (reference sequence). Trimming cost V 2 bases and J 0 bases; bases outside gene matches: 5. The length of the CDR3 is 17 residues. The CDR3 sequence is CASSIISGGKSTDTQYF. CDR3 nucleotides: TGTGCCAGTAGTATAATTAGCGGGGGGAAAAGCACAGATACGCAGTATTTT.

The V gene is TRBV29-1, the J gene TRBJ1-2; 7 bases align to TRBD1. The CDR3 has 12 residues. CDR1 is SQVTM and CDR2 is ANQGSEA in the germline V gene. V was pared by 6 bases and J by 3 bases, with 4 bases of the junction left unmatched. CDR3 amino acids: CSVRDRDYGYTF. In nucleotides, the CDR3 is TGCAGCGTACGCGACAGGGACTATGGCTACACCTTC.

The J gene is TRBJ1-1, the V gene TRBV6-6, with D perhaps TRBD1 (6 bases). The germline V and J ends were trimmed by 0 bases and 5 bases, with 13 bases remaining between them. Germline V lookup: CDR1 MNHNY, CDR2 SVGAGI (reference sequence). The CDR3 runs 15 residues. CDR3 bases: TGTGCCAGCAGTTACTCACCGGGGGCAGGAACTGAAGCTTTCTTT. Amino acid sequence: CASSYSPGAGTEAFF.

J is TRBJ2-7 and V is TRBV7-6, with D maybe TRBD1 (5 bases). CDR3 length: 14 amino acids. The ends were cut back, 5 bases at V and 3 bases at J, with 14 bases in the middle. Germline V gene sequence: CDR1 SGHVS, CDR2 FNYEAQ. CDR3 coding DNA: TGTGCCAGCAGCGCATCGGACACCTACTACGAGCAGTACTTC. Translating gives CASSASDTYYEQYF.

The chain links TRBV15 to TRBJ2-4; D gene uncertain. The length of the CDR3 is 12 residues. Germline V gene sequence: CDR1 LNHNV, CDR2 YYDKDF (reference sequence). V was shortened by 4 bases and J by 0 bases, with 1 base between the two germline ends. In DNA form, the CDR3 reads TGTGCCACCAGCATAGCCAAAAACATTCAGTACTTC. Translation: CATSIAKNIQYF.

The gene calls are TRBV28 and TRBJ2-7; 10 positions agree with TRBD1. Trimming took 6 bases from V and 5 from J; bases not matched to a gene: 4. The CDR3 consists of 13 residues. Germline values: CDR1 MDHEN, CDR2 SYDVKM. The CDR3, as DNA: TGTGCCAGCAGAGGGACAGGGGACCACGAGCAGTACTTC. Translated: CASRGTGDHEQYF.

The chain recombines TRBV4-1 with TRBJ2-1; D gene ambiguous. CDR3 size: 12 residues. Per germline, CDR1 MGHRA and CDR2 YSYEKL. Between the trimmed V and J ends, which lost 1 base and 4 bases, there was a span of 2 bases. CDR3 DNA sequence: TGCGCCAGCAGCCAAGTATACAATGAGCAGTTCTTC. Amino acid sequence: CASSQVYNEQFF.

This clone was detected only once. The chain uses TRBV20-1 and TRBJ2-1, with 9 bases lining up with TRBD2. J gave up 6 bases and V 3 bases, and 6 bases lay outside the gene matches. This CDR3 is 14 amino acids long. Germline lookup yields CDR1 DFQATT and CDR2 SNEGSKA (reference sequence). The CDR3 bases are TGCAGTGCTAGTGAGTCTAGCGGGGTCAATGAGCAGTTCTTC. Translation: CSASESSGVNEQFF.

CDR3: CASSTRVFMNTEAFF. CDR3 DNA sequence: TGTGCCAGCAGTACCCGGGTGTTTATGAACACTGAAGCTTTCTTT. This chain uses TRBV6-5 with TRBJ1-1, with D hard to call. This CDR3 has 15 amino acids. Germline CDR1 reads MNHEY; CDR2 reads SVGAGI. Trimming cost V 5 bases and J 0 bases, with 13 bases left between them.